What follows is one T cell receptor beta chain and its context. The target antigen is unknown. From germline, CDR1 is SQVTM and CDR2 ANQGSEA. The CDR3 loop spans 15 amino acids. With V trimmed by 4 bases and J by 8 bases, 12 bases remained unmatched. The data originate from a study of blood T cells in healthy people across ages. Across the study: T cells yielded about one barcoded beta molecule per two cells through template switching. Study-wide points: The recorded TCR beta diversity per million T cells decreased in a roughly linear manner with age.

Next came a second PCR, run for about 6 to 11 cycles, which used a sample-barcoded 5' primer along with a J-beta primer mix. No fewer than 3 million CDR3-containing paired-end reads came from each sample. TCRdb reprocessed the 5' RACE reads via MiXCR and lists one record per CDR3 protein. The sample holds about 970,000 distinct CDR3 sequences, roughly half seen once. The sequence was obtained from an older woman in good health. The chain links TRBV29-1 to TRBJ1-4; 8 bases are shared with TRBD1. Sample: blood. The CDR3 nucleotides are TGCAGCGTTGCCGGGGACAGGCCAAAAGGGGAAAAACTGTTTTTT. The encoded protein is CSVAGDRPKGEKLFF.